These T cell receptor beta chains were read from a single sample in a study of T cells in Graves' hyperthyroidism and ophthalmopathy. TCRdb called the multiplex PCR reads again in MiXCR, with one record for every CDR3 protein. The sample gives 380,000 or so distinct CDR3 sequences, 14% of which show up once; around 24% is in the top ten. The sample comprised blood. All receptors derive from a woman in her 30s with Graves' hyperthyroidism. The CDR3 runs from the conserved cysteine through the conserved F or W. Each record gives: J gene, V gene, D gene, clone size, CDR3 length, CDR3 protein, CDR3 DNA. D genes are given only for firm matches. Size values are once, few and many counts, or a class for expanded clones, and some rows have none.

TRBJ1-5 TRBV28 NA many 14 CASSLPGGNQPQHF TGTGCCAGCAGTTTACCAGGAGGGAATCAGCCCCAGCATTTT
TRBJ1-1 TRBV6-2/TRBV6-3 NA many 13 CASSSFGWTEAFF TGTGCCAGCAGTTCATTTGGGTGGACTGAAGCTTTCTTT
TRBJ1-2 TRBV27 NA many 13 CASSLSRMGGYTF TGTGCCAGCAGTTTATCCCGTATGGGGGGCTACACCTTC
TRBJ2-5 TRBV29-1 TRBD1 NA 14 CSVGLAGGEETQYF TGCAGCGTTGGATTGGCAGGGGGAGAAGAGACCCAGTACTTC
TRBJ1-2 TRBV7-9 NA NA 14 CASSLNLVKMGYTF TGTGCCAGCAGCCTTAATTTGGTCAAAATGGGCTACACCTTC
TRBJ2-5 TRBV3-1 TRBD1 many 13 CASSKQGQETQYF TGTGCCAGCAGCAAACAGGGGCAAGAGACCCAGTACTTC
TRBJ1-3 TRBV12-3/TRBV12-4 NA NA 17 CASSGDIAHFSGTTIYF TGTGCCAGCAGCGGCGACATTGCCCACTTCTCAGGAACCACCATATATTTT
TRBJ2-4 TRBV11-2 NA NA 17 CASSLTGTPLAKNIQYF TGTGCCAGCAGCTTGACCGGGACACCGCTAGCCAAAAACATTCAGTACTTC
TRBJ1-2 TRBV15 TRBD1 many 16 CATSAPSPGTGYGYTF TGTGCCACCAGCGCACCGAGTCCCGGGACAGGGTATGGCTACACCTTC
TRBJ2-3 TRBV3-1 NA NA 14 CASRRGGGADTQYF TGTGCCAGCAGGCGGGGTGGGGGTGCAGATACGCAGTATTTT
TRBJ2-7 TRBV29-1 NA NA 14 CSVLRSGPNYEQYF TGCAGCGTTCTTCGTAGCGGCCCAAACTACGAGCAGTACTTC
TRBJ2-4 TRBV7-2 TRBD1 NA 15 CASSLGAGQANVQYF TGTGCCAGCAGCTTAGGCGCGGGACAGGCAAACGTTCAGTACTTC
TRBJ1-1 TRBV28 NA many 15 CASRPRERRSTEAFF TGTGCCAGCAGACCCAGGGAAAGGCGCTCCACTGAAGCTTTCTTT
TRBJ2-6 TRBV2 NA few 14 CASGWRVGANVLTF TGTGCCAGCGGGTGGAGGGTTGGGGCCAACGTCCTGACTTTC
TRBJ2-1 TRBV10-3 NA many 15 CAISEVGVGYNEQFF TGTGCCATCAGTGAAGTGGGAGTAGGCTACAATGAGCAGTTCTTC
TRBJ2-1 TRBV2 NA many 15 CASRAGQISYNEQFF TGTGCCAGCAGGGCGGGCCAGATCTCCTACAATGAGCAGTTCTTC
TRBJ1-1 TRBV28 NA many 16 CASSSNRVDVNTEAFF TGTGCCAGCAGTTCAAACAGGGTTGACGTGAACACTGAAGCTTTCTTT
TRBJ2-3 TRBV9 TRBD2 few 19 CASSVGNSGSLARADTQYF TGTGCCAGCAGCGTGGGTAATAGCGGGAGTCTAGCAAGGGCAGATACGCAGTATTTT
TRBJ1-1 TRBV14 NA many 15 CASSLQGGGNTEAFF TGTGCCAGCAGCCTCCAGGGAGGGGGGAACACTGAAGCTTTCTTT
TRBJ2-7 TRBV28 TRBD1 once 16 CASSFATGTASYEQYF TGTGCCAGCAGTTTTGCCACCGGGACAGCGTCCTACGAGCAGTACTTC
TRBJ1-1 TRBV9 NA NA 13 CASSEGGGAGAFF TGTGCCAGCAGCGAGGGAGGCGGGGCCGGAGCTTTCTTT
TRBJ1-3 TRBV28 TRBD1 many 14 CASQRDRGVYTIYF TGTGCCAGCCAACGGGACAGGGGTGTATACACCATATATTTT
TRBJ1-1 TRBV7-2 NA few 14 CASTLRAMNTEAFF TGTGCCAGCACCCTACGCGCTATGAACACTGAAGCTTTCTTT
TRBJ2-7 TRBV30 NA many 14 CALELSPQNHEQYF TGTGCCTTGGAGCTCAGCCCTCAGAACCACGAGCAGTACTTC
TRBJ2-5 TRBV12-3/TRBV12-4 TRBD2 many 18 CASSSANGLAGNQETQYF TGTGCCAGCAGTTCCGCAAACGGACTAGCGGGGAACCAAGAGACCCAGTACTTC
TRBJ2-7 TRBV20-1 NA NA 11 CSASNNEEQYF TGCAGTGCTAGTAACAACGAGGAGCAGTACTTC
TRBJ2-7 TRBV30 NA few 15 CAWSVPVRGGYEQYF TGTGCCTGGAGTGTCCCGGTACGAGGGGGCTACGAGCAGTACTTC
TRBJ1-1 TRBV20-1 TRBD1 many 15 CSARETGGRLTEAFF TGCAGTGCTAGGGAAACAGGGGGCAGGTTGACTGAAGCTTTCTTT
TRBJ2-2 TRBV5-1 TRBD2 few 19 CASSTGLAGNIANTGELFF TGCGCCAGCAGCACGGGACTAGCGGGGAATATCGCGAACACCGGGGAGCTGTTTTTT